This T cell receptor (beta chain) derives from a study of immune evolution from preneoplasia to lung adenocarcinoma. Study findings and constraints: Later-stage lesions seemingly showed higher T cell density and diversity than normal lung. Top clone share appeared to fall from AAH through AIS, MIA, adenocarcinoma.

Repertoires were generated with immunoSEQ multiplex PCR, while TCRdb's copy carries only in-frame clones and drops some. Of 3,000 or so clones listed, about nine tenths are singletons. This clone was counted between two and nine times. Its antigen remains unknown. The CDR3 is 14 amino acids. Trimming shortened V by 1 base and J by 9 bases, and 13 bases separated the two germline ends. Germline CDR1 and CDR2: MNHNS and SASEGT. Each case's diagnosis was confirmed by two pathologists on H&E. After pathologic assessment, macro-dissection selected premalignant or tumor cells for extraction. The V gene is TRBV6-1, the J gene TRBJ2-1; the D gene is possibly TRBD2 (5 bases). This receptor was identified in a person aged 65 to 79 with invasive lung adenocarcinoma. The sequencing input was FFPE invasive lung adenocarcinoma tissue. CDR3 DNA sequence: TGTGCCAGCAGTGAAGTTGGACTTTCGCCTGAGCAGTTCTTC. Translating gives CASSEVGLSPEQFF.